This T cell receptor (beta chain) was obtained from a study of T cell repertoires in cytomegalovirus infection. Whole-study context: In public TCR beta signatures, there were indications of both CMV infection and matching HLA type.

Study outcomes and limitations: The response measured ex vivo was dominated by TCR beta clonotypes (HLA-C-restricted and CMV-specific). There were carriers of CMV plus the relevant HLA, and cumulative public TCR beta family frequency identified them.

The CDR3 length is 13 residues. Germline V gene sequence: CDR1 SGHVT, CDR2 SQSDAQ. TCRdb reanalysed the reads using MiXCR and keeps one entry per CDR3 protein. The sample lists 230,000 or so distinct CDR3 sequences; about 18% were seen once. This clonotype was seen just once. The antigen is not known. The sample taken for sequencing was CD8+ T cells from PBMCs. This chain connects TRBV7-4 to TRBJ2-3; the D gene is possibly TRBD2 (7 bases). The TCR was taken from a human donor in good health (CMV status not recorded). Some clones in this sample may be carry-over from other donors' samples. The CDR3 DNA sequence: TGTGTCACGGGTGCGGGGGCCGGAGGTACGCAGTATTTT. Its translation is CVTGAGAGGTQYF.